The next 12 T cell receptor beta chains were all read from a single sample in a study of blood T cell repertoires in COVID-19. Assay used: immunoSEQ multiplex PCR; TCRdb lists only in-frame clones, some missing. The sample contains about 420,000 clones, 80% to 90% of which appear only once. The sequenced material came from peripheral blood. The receptors derive from a man between 18 and 35 years old with COVID-19, enrolled during active disease.

This clone was recorded once. This chain joins TRBV7-9 and TRBJ2-1, with D possibly matching TRBD2 (6 bases). The germline CDR1 and CDR2 sequences are SEHNR and FQNEAQ (reference sequence). V gave up 1 base and J gave up 10 bases, with 14 bases separating them. This CDR3 contains 14 residues. CDR3 sequence reads: CASSLEGGGKEQFF. As DNA, the CDR3 is TGTGCCAGCAGCTTAGAGGGTGGGGGGAAAGAGCAGTTCTTC.

CDR3 region: CASSPADRLDQPQHF. DNA for the CDR3: TGTGCCAGCTCACCGGCGGACAGGCTAGATCAGCCCCAGCATTTT. The J gene is TRBJ1-5, the V gene TRBV18; 7 positions agree with TRBD1. Germline CDR1 KGHSH, CDR2 LQKENI. Losses at the gene ends were 3 bases for V and 5 bases for J; bases not matched to a gene: 7. This CDR3 has 15 residues.

This clone was seen a few times. The CDR3: CASGLEGTGGANVLTF. The CDR3 nucleotides are TGTGCTAGTGGTTTGGAGGGAACGGGAGGGGCCAACGTCCTGACTTTC. The rearrangement uses TRBV12-5 and TRBJ2-6, with a tentative D call TRBD2 (5 bases). CDR3 length: 16 amino acids. V dropped 1 base and J dropped 4 bases, with 11 bases sitting between them. Germline CDR1 LGHNT, CDR2 FRNRAP.

V gene TRBV6-5 combines with J gene TRBJ2-4; D is unresolved. Trimming shortened V by 6 bases and J by 15 bases, and 21 bases separated the two germline ends. Germline CDR1 is MNHEY and CDR2 is SVGAGI. This CDR3 has 13 residues. The CDR3 coding sequence is TGTGCCAGCAGCCCAACCATAGAATCGGTTAGGTACTTC. This encodes CASSPTIESVRYF.

This clone was observed a handful of times. The chain uses TRBV19 and TRBJ1-4; TRBD1 agrees at 10 bases. V was clipped by 4 bases and J by 8 bases; unmatched bases: 4. The CDR3 has 14 amino acids. CDR1 is LNHDA and CDR2 is SQIVND in the germline V gene (reference sequence). The chain's CDR3 is CASSTGTGEEKLFF. The DNA of the CDR3 is TGTGCCAGTAGTACCGGGACAGGGGAAGAAAAACTGTTTTTT.

V gene TRBV6-1 combines with J gene TRBJ2-7; D might be TRBD2 (6 bases). In germline, CDR1 is MNHNS, CDR2 SASEGT. The length of the CDR3 is 16 residues. Trimming stripped 2 bases from V and 4 bases from J, with 18 bases between. As DNA, the CDR3 is TGTGCCAGCAGTGAAAGTATGGGCGGGATCCGATACGAGCAGTACTTC. It is translated as CASSESMGGIRYEQYF.

The CDR3 is CSGSQAKTQYF. The CDR3 DNA follows: TGCAGTGGCAGCCAGGCAAAGACCCAGTACTTC. V and J are TRBV20-1 and TRBJ2-5; D gene uncertain. Germline CDR1 DFQATT, CDR2 SNEGSKA (reference sequence). With 7 bases removed from V and 6 bases from J, the gap between germline ends came to 12 bases. The CDR3 totals 11 residues.

With regard to this clone: This specimen includes other DNA sequences encoding the same CDR3. The chain carries TRBV27 and TRBJ2-7; D remains unclear. The germline gives CDR1 MNHEY, CDR2 SMNVEV (reference sequence). Trimming shortened V by 3 bases and J by 2 bases, and 8 bases separated the two germline ends. The CDR3 extends over 13 amino acids. DNA of the CDR3: TGTGCCAGCAGTTTTTCAGGTGCCTACGAGCAGTACTTC. This translates into CASSFSGAYEQYF.

This chain connects TRBV5-1 to TRBJ2-7; 7 bases match TRBD1. V gave up 4 bases and J gave up 0 bases; unmatched junction bases: 4. CDR3 length: 14 residues. Germline CDR1 is SGHRS and CDR2 is YFSETQ. This chain's CDR3 is CASSPGQNSYEQYF. CDR3 nucleotide sequence: TGCGCCAGCAGCCCGGGACAGAACTCCTACGAGCAGTACTTC.

V and J are TRBV2 and TRBJ2-7; 9 bases match TRBD1. J was trimmed by 3 bases and V by 8 bases; bases with no gene match: 8. Germline V gene data show CDR1 as SNHLY and CDR2 as FYNNEI. The CDR3 runs to 14 residues. The CDR3 region is CASRQGQGIYEQYF. The DNA of the CDR3 is TGTGCCAGCCGCCAGGGACAGGGTATCTACGAGCAGTACTTC.

The chain carries TRBV18 and TRBJ1-1, with D unresolved. Germline CDR1 and CDR2: KGHSH and LQKENI. Trimming stripped 0 bases from V and 1 base from J, with 15 bases between. The CDR3 runs 17 residues. The CDR3 sequence is CASSPPILRGGNTEAFF. CDR3 nucleotides: TGTGCCAGCTCACCACCAATTCTCCGGGGTGGGAACACTGAAGCTTTCTTT.

The J gene is TRBJ2-1, the V gene TRBV11-3; maybe TRBD1 (6 bases). Trimming shortened V by 4 bases and J by 2 bases, and 15 bases separated the two germline ends. Germline loops: CDR1 SGHNT, CDR2 YENEEA. The CDR3 sequence is 16 residues long. CDR3 sequence: CASSWAWDTTYNEQFF. CDR3 nucleotides: TGTGCCAGCAGCTGGGCCTGGGACACAACCTACAATGAGCAGTTCTTC.